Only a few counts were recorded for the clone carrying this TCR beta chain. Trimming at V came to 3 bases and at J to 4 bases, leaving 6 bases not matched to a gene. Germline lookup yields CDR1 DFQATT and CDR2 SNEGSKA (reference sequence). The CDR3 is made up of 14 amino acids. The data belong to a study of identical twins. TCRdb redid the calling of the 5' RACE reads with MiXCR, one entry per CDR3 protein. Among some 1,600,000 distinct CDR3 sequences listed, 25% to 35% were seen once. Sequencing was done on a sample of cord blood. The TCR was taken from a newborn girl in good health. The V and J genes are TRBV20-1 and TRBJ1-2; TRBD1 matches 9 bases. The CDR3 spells CSARSTGGGYGYTF. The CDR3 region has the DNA TGCAGTGCTAGGTCGACAGGGGGGGGCTATGGCTACACCTTC.